Listed here are 5 T cell receptor beta chains from one sample, sequenced in a study of early T cells in non-severe SARS-CoV-2 infection. One entry per CDR3 protein results from TCRdb running MiXCR on the 5' RACE reads. The table has about 55,000 distinct CDR3 sequences, more than 6.5% seen once. Here the sequenced sample was whole blood, taken at baseline. These receptors were obtained from an adult who was a healthcare worker with PCR-confirmed SARS-CoV-2 infection or an uninfected control (not recorded which).

This sequence joins TRBV6-6 and TRBJ2-3, with 8 bases matching TRBD2. The CDR3 contains 16 residues. J lost 4 bases, V lost 10 bases, and 16 bases had no gene match. Germline V gene lookup returns CDR1 MNHNY and CDR2 SVGAGI (reference sequence). The CDR3 region has the DNA TGTGCCACCCTTATGAGGGTAGCGGGGTCCGCAGATACGCAGTATTTT. Translated, it gives CATLMRVAGSADTQYF.

The chain joins TRBV7-9 to TRBJ1-2; D is uncertain. The germline V gene encodes CDR1 SEHNR and CDR2 FQNEAQ (reference sequence). The CDR3 runs to 11 residues. V lost 1 base to trimming and J lost 9 bases, with 6 bases between them. The CDR3, as DNA: TGTGCCAGCAGCTTAGACGACCGCTACACCTTC. Translation gives CASSLDDRYTF.

The chain employs TRBV6-2 or TRBV6-3 and TRBJ2-3, with D perhaps assigned TRBD1 or TRBD2 (5 bases each). Per the germline V gene, CDR1 is MNHEY and CDR2 is SVGEGT. Trimming left V 6 bases short and J 9 bases short, with 13 bases between. This CDR3 spans 12 amino acids. The CDR3 sequence is CASSRREGTQYF. The DNA for the CDR3 is TGTGCCAGCAGCCGTCGCGAGGGGACGCAGTATTTT.

This clonotype has just a few counts. The chain carries TRBV3-1 and TRBJ1-1, with TRBD1 as a possible D gene (5 bases). The CDR3 contains 15 residues. Germline CDR1 reads LGHDT; CDR2 reads YNNKEL (reference sequence). The V end was cut by 1 base, the J end by 4 bases, with 13 bases between. The CDR3 DNA sequence: TGTGCCAGCAGCCAAGCCGGGACGTTGGGCACTGAAGCTTTCTTT. Its protein product is CASSQAGTLGTEAFF.

This clonotype turned up a few times. The gene calls are TRBV24-1 and TRBJ2-3; D remains unclear. The CDR3 spans 15 residues. With 5 bases removed from V and 1 base from J, the gap between germline ends came to 12 bases. The germline CDR1 and CDR2 sequences are KGHDR and SFDVKD. CDR3: CATSGITSGTDTQYF. CDR3 in DNA: TGTGCCACCAGTGGTATTACAAGCGGCACAGATACGCAGTATTTT.